The clone carrying this TCR beta chain came up a few times. The antigen is unknown. Primers used in a second PCR of about 6 to 11 cycles were a sample-barcoded 5' primer and a J-beta primer mix. TCRdb redid the calling of the 5' RACE reads with MiXCR, one entry per CDR3 protein. The profile shows around 1,100,000 distinct CDR3 sequences, around two fifths of them singletons. The data originate from a study of blood T cells in healthy people across ages. The study, taken as a whole, reports: Roughly linearly, TCR beta diversity per million T cells fell as age increased.

The CDR3 covers 11 residues. CDR1 is SGHRS and CDR2 is YFSETQ in the germline V gene. Trimming removed 0 bases at V and 11 bases at J, with 8 bases between. The authors drew around 11 milliliters of peripheral blood from each donor. The J gene is TRBJ2-5, the V gene TRBV5-1; D not certain. Sequences were obtained from blood. The origin of this receptor is a man aged 18 to 29 in good health. CDR3 sequence reads: CASSLGTQQYF. The DNA for the CDR3 is TGCGCCAGCAGCTTGGGTACGCAACAGTACTTC.